One sample yielded the 27 T cell receptor beta chains listed below, sequenced in a study of blood T cells in healthy people across ages. The use of a sample-barcoded 5' primer and a J-beta primer mix characterized a second PCR of roughly 6 to 11 cycles. TCRdb passed the 5' RACE reads through MiXCR, listing each CDR3 protein once. Seen here are about 1.8 million distinct CDR3 sequences, around 48% observed once, and the top ten hold approximately 2.1%. The specimen was blood. The receptors come from a woman aged 40 to 50 in good health.

This rearrangement joins TRBV20-1 to TRBJ2-5; 9 bases are shared with TRBD2. CDR3 size: 15 residues. V lost 1 base to trimming and J lost 5 bases; unmatched junction nucleotides: 8. Germline V gene data show CDR1 as DFQATT and CDR2 as SNEGSKA (reference sequence). The CDR3 nucleotides are TGCAGTGCTAGAGGACCGCGGGGGGGCATTGAGACCCAGTACTTC. Its protein is CSARGPRGGIETQYF.

There are a few counts of this clonotype. This chain uses TRBV7-8 with TRBJ2-1; 8 nucleotides line up with TRBD2. The germline V gene has CDR1 SGHVS and CDR2 FQNEAQ. V was clipped by 7 bases and J by 10 bases; unmatched bases: 15. This CDR3 contains 15 residues. The CDR3 DNA sequence: TGTGCCAGCACCTCTGGGCTAGCGGGTGTTGGGGAGCAGTTCTTC. Protein: CASTSGLAGVGEQFF.

As regards this clonotype: One junction end does not reproduce the germline sequence, and a read error may be involved. The chain couples TRBV7-9 to TRBJ1-2, with 7 bases lining up with TRBD1. This CDR3 comprises 14 residues. Germline V gene data show CDR1 as SEHNR and CDR2 as FQNEAQ (reference sequence). CDR3 protein: CASSLQGGESGCTF. The CDR3 region has the DNA TGTGCCAGCAGCTTACAAGGGGGCGAGAGCGGCTGCACCTTC.

The rearrangement links TRBV15 to TRBJ2-5; 8 nucleotides align to TRBD1. CDR3 size: 15 residues. J was trimmed by 1 base and V by 5 bases; bases with no gene match: 6. Germline CDR1 LNHNV, CDR2 YYDKDF (reference sequence). CDR3 nucleotide sequence: TGTGCCACCAGCCGGAGGACAGGGATCCAAGAGACCCAGTACTTC. As protein: CATSRRTGIQETQYF.

This clonotype was detected only a few times. The J gene is TRBJ2-7, the V gene TRBV7-8; TRBD1 is a possible D gene (7 bases). The V end lost 6 bases, the J end lost 4 bases, and 16 bases lay between the germline ends. Germline values: CDR1 SGHVS, CDR2 FQNEAQ. The CDR3 totals 14 residues. In nucleotides, the CDR3 is TGTGCCAGCAGGACTAGAGGGGGCTCATACGAGCAGTACTTC. Encoded protein: CASRTRGGSYEQYF.

This clonotype was observed a handful of times. V usage is TRBV20-1 and J usage is TRBJ1-2; perhaps TRBD1 as D (5 bases). Germline V gene data show CDR1 as DFQATT and CDR2 as SNEGSKA (reference sequence). Trimming removed 3 bases from V and 3 bases from J, with 8 bases in between. The CDR3 covers 12 residues. The CDR3: CSARQGHYGYTF. CDR3 bases: TGCAGTGCTAGGCAGGGTCACTATGGCTACACCTTC.

V gene TRBV24-1 combines with J gene TRBJ2-3; perhaps TRBD1 as D (6 bases). The CDR3 totals 17 residues. V shed 0 bases and J shed 0 bases, with 12 bases lying between them. The germline CDR1 and CDR2 sequences are KGHDR and SFDVKD. The CDR3, as DNA: TGTGCCACCAGTGATTTGTTGGGGGCCTCTAGCACAGATACGCAGTATTTT. This sequence encodes CATSDLLGASSTDTQYF.

The genes are TRBV4-3 and TRBJ1-2, with D possibly being TRBD1 (6 bases). V gave up 4 bases and J gave up 6 bases, with 12 bases separating them. This CDR3 contains 13 residues. The germline V gene encodes CDR1 LGHNA and CDR2 YSLEER. CDR3 amino acids: CASSPGAWDGYTF. The CDR3 DNA sequence: TGCGCCAGCAGCCCGGGGGCCTGGGATGGCTACACCTTC.

This clonotype was detected only a few times. This chain links TRBV7-2 with TRBJ2-7; D tentatively fits TRBD1 or TRBD2 (5 bases each). The CDR3 length is 13 residues. Germline CDR1 is SGHTA and CDR2 is FQGNSA. V lost 9 bases to trimming and J lost 4 bases, with 16 bases between them. The CDR3 DNA reads TGTGCCAGTTCACGGGACGGACAATACGAGCAGTACTTC. As protein: CASSRDGQYEQYF.

V and J are TRBV4-3 and TRBJ1-5; 10 nucleotides line up with TRBD1. The germline CDR1 and CDR2 sequences are LGHNA and YSLEER. V lost 0 bases to trimming and J lost 2 bases; unmatched junction nucleotides: 10. The CDR3 runs to 19 residues. The CDR3 bases are TGCGCCAGCAGCCAAGAAGGTTTCGGGACAGGGGTCGGCAATCAGCCCCAGCATTTT. This sequence encodes CASSQEGFGTGVGNQPQHF.

The rearrangement links TRBV28 to TRBJ1-2, with D perhaps TRBD1 (5 bases). The germline CDR1 and CDR2 sequences are MDHEN and SYDVKM. V was clipped by 5 bases and J by 3 bases, with 13 bases between them. This CDR3 is built from 14 residues. The CDR3 here is CASSGAGRDYGYTF. CDR3 in DNA: TGTGCCAGCAGTGGGGCAGGGCGGGACTATGGCTACACCTTC.

The V call is TRBV6-5, the J call TRBJ2-3; TRBD2 might be the D (7 bases). The CDR3 covers 17 residues. Per the germline V gene, CDR1 is MNHEY and CDR2 is SVGAGI. Trimming left V 1 base short and J 4 bases short, with 18 bases between. The CDR3 DNA reads TGTGCCAGCAGTTACTTGTCGGGAGGACAGAGAGCAGATACGCAGTATTTT. Encoded protein: CASSYLSGGQRADTQYF.

Details on this clonotype: One end of the junction fails to match germline, which may point to a read error. The J gene is TRBJ1-5, the V gene TRBV7-2; no firm D call. This CDR3 spans 13 amino acids. Germline CDR1 and CDR2: SGHTA and FQGNSA. CDR3 in DNA: TGTGCCTGCAGCCCTACCTCGTATCAGCCCCAGCATTTT. Translating gives CACSPTSYQPQHF.

This clonotype has more than one count but fewer than ten. The chain has TRBV5-1 and TRBJ2-7; 9 bases agree with TRBD2. CDR1 is SGHRS, CDR2 YFSETQ, per germline. The CDR3 runs to 15 residues. J was trimmed by 5 bases and V by 3 bases; bases with no gene match: 9. The CDR3 sequence: CASSSTRGGLNEQYF. The CDR3 DNA reads as TGCGCCAGCAGCTCGACGCGGGGGGGCCTCAACGAGCAGTACTTC.

This clonotype showed up just a few times. The chain couples TRBV7-2 to TRBJ2-5; D unresolved. Per the germline V gene, CDR1 is SGHTA and CDR2 is FQGNSA. Trimming removed 5 bases at V and 6 bases at J, with 16 bases between. The CDR3 is 14 amino acids. The CDR3 bases are TGTGCCAGCAGCCCTACGTTCGGTAGGAAGACCCAGTACTTC. The encoded protein is CASSPTFGRKTQYF.

The V gene is TRBV2, the J gene TRBJ1-4; no reliable D call. Deletions cut 7 bases from V and 6 bases from J, with 15 bases between. Germline V CDR1 and CDR2: SNHLY, FYNNEI. The CDR3 has 14 residues. CDR3 bases: TGTGCCAGCAAGAAAGGGCAGGCCGATGAAAAACTGTTTTTT. Protein product: CASKKGQADEKLFF.

The V call is TRBV7-2, the J call TRBJ2-4, with a possible D match to TRBD1 (6 bases). V lost 5 bases, J lost 13 bases, and 27 bases lay in between. From germline, CDR1 is SGHTA and CDR2 FQGNSA. The length of the CDR3 is 16 residues. CDR3 in amino acids: CASSQRADRWPNEQYF. The CDR3 region has the DNA TGTGCCAGCAGCCAACGAGCGGACAGATGGCCAAATGAGCAGTACTTC.

The chain joins TRBV20-1 to TRBJ2-3; TRBD1 agrees at 8 bases. V dropped 1 base and J dropped 3; count of bases not matched to a gene: 6. The V gene's germline CDR1 is DFQATT and CDR2 SNEGSKA (reference sequence). This CDR3 spans 15 amino acids. DNA for the CDR3: TGCAGTGCTAGAGTTAGGACAGGGAGGACAGATACGCAGTATTTT. As protein: CSARVRTGRTDTQYF.

Here the CDR3 reads CASSPTMTRQVANYGYTF. The CDR3 nucleotides read TGTGCCAGCAGCCCCACAATGACCCGACAGGTAGCTAACTATGGCTACACCTTC. The rearrangement joins TRBV7-2 to TRBJ1-2; tentatively, D is TRBD1 (6 bases). The length of the CDR3 is 18 residues. V was pared by 5 bases and J by 0 bases, with 22 bases between. CDR1 is SGHTA, CDR2 FQGNSA, per germline.

Notes on this clonotype: One end of the junction fails to match germline, which may point to a read error. The chain combines TRBV7-7 with TRBJ2-1, with D hard to call. The CDR3 is made up of 14 amino acids. CDR1 SSHAT and CDR2 FNYEAQ come from the germline V gene (reference sequence). In nucleotides, the CDR3 is TGTGCTAGCAGCTTAACGGTTATGGACAATGAGCAGTTCTTC. It codes for CASSLTVMDNEQFF.

This clonotype was detected only a few times. The genes are TRBV28 and TRBJ2-1; TRBD2 might be the D (5 bases). The V and J ends lost 7 bases and 6 bases respectively, with 13 bases between them. Germline-derived CDR1 and CDR2 are MDHEN and SYDVKM. This CDR3 is 13 amino acids long. The CDR3 is CASITSGVNEQFF. The CDR3 DNA sequence: TGTGCCAGCATCACTAGTGGGGTCAATGAGCAGTTCTTC.

This chain links TRBV5-1 with TRBJ2-3; no firm D call. Germline loops: CDR1 SGHRS, CDR2 YFSETQ. Trimming pared 4 bases from V and 7 bases from J, leaving 16 bases between. This CDR3 contains 14 residues. The CDR3 bases are TGCGCCAGCAGCACCAAGGACGGTTTGAATACGCAGTATTTT. It is translated as CASSTKDGLNTQYF.

V usage is TRBV2 and J usage is TRBJ1-1; D gene ambiguous. Germline V gene data show CDR1 as SNHLY and CDR2 as FYNNEI. V lost 6 bases and J 2 bases, leaving 10 bases between the germline ends. This CDR3 is 13 amino acids long. CDR3 nucleotides: TGTGCCAGCAGGTCCGGGCCAAACACTGAAGCTTTCTTT. Translating it yields CASRSGPNTEAFF.

A single count supports this clonotype. CDR3 coding DNA: TGTGCCAGCATCCCGGGACTAGCGGGGGGTTCGACTGACAATGAGCAGTTCTTC. It translates to CASIPGLAGGSTDNEQFF. This rearrangement joins TRBV6-1 to TRBJ2-1; the match to TRBD2 covers 15 bases. Germline CDR1 is MNHNS and CDR2 is SASEGT. The trim removed 7 bases at V and 5 bases at J, leaving 12 bases unmatched. The length of the CDR3 is 18 residues.

V gene TRBV5-1 combines with J gene TRBJ2-7, with TRBD2 matching 14 bases. The V gene's germline CDR1 is SGHRS and CDR2 YFSETQ. The V segment lost 4 bases and the J segment 6 bases; nucleotides outside the gene matches: 12. The CDR3 covers 17 residues. CDR3 region: CASSAGTSGGVLPEQYF. CDR3 nucleotides: TGCGCCAGCAGCGCCGGGACTAGCGGGGGCGTACTCCCCGAGCAGTACTTC.

The V gene is TRBV13, the J gene TRBJ2-1; 9 nucleotides agree with TRBD1. V trimming: 5 bases; J trimming: 4 bases; junction bases outside the gene matches: 12. This CDR3 has 17 amino acids. Germline V gene lookup returns CDR1 PRHDT and CDR2 FYEKMQ (reference sequence). The CDR3 loop reads CASSLQKTGGTYNEQFF. DNA for the CDR3: TGTGCCAGCAGCCTACAAAAGACAGGGGGGACTTACAATGAGCAGTTCTTC.

The chain combines TRBV29-1 with TRBJ1-1; D perhaps matches TRBD1 (5 bases). CDR1 is SQVTM and CDR2 is ANQGSEA in the germline V gene. The CDR3 is made up of 13 amino acids. Trimming removed 3 bases from V and 4 bases from J, with 12 bases in between. The DNA for the CDR3 is TGCAGCGTTGATGTAAAGGGACTCACTGAAGCTTTCTTT. It encodes CSVDVKGLTEAFF.